The 27 T cell receptor beta chains below come from one sample, sequenced in a study of blood T cells in healthy people across ages. Alongside a J-beta primer mix, a sample-barcoded 5' primer served in a second PCR lasting 7 to 11 cycles. TCRdb re-called the 5' RACE reads with MiXCR, one entry per CDR3 protein. Seen here are over 500,000 distinct CDR3 sequences, over 40% observed once, and the top ten hold approximately 13%. The sequenced material came from blood. The source is an elderly woman in good health.

This clonotype came up once. The chain joins TRBV30 to TRBJ2-1, with 7 bases lining up with TRBD2. This CDR3 region has 15 residues. V was pared by 3 bases and J by 10 bases, with 15 bases of the junction left unmatched. The germline V gene encodes CDR1 GTSNPN and CDR2 SVGIG (reference sequence). CDR3 in amino acids: CAWSEGRAGFGEQFF. As DNA, the CDR3 is TGTGCCTGGAGCGAGGGACGAGCGGGATTCGGGGAGCAGTTCTTC.

A note on this clonotype: This clone may be a read error of a much larger clone one base away. The chain combines TRBV5-1 with TRBJ2-5, with D tentatively TRBD1 (6 bases). Germline V gene data show CDR1 as SGHRS and CDR2 as YFSETQ. Deletions cut 0 bases from V and 11 bases from J, with 26 bases between. This CDR3 is 17 amino acids long. The DNA of the CDR3 is TGCGCCAGCAGCTTGGTTGGGGGCCCAGGGTCCTACAATGAGCAGTACTTC. The encoded protein is CASSLVGGPGSYNEQYF.

The J gene is TRBJ2-5, the V gene TRBV6-6; D is perhaps TRBD2 (5 bases). The J call may be in error: the DNA end matches TRBJ2-7 better. CDR3 length: 14 amino acids. Germline-derived CDR1 and CDR2 are MNHNY and SVGAGI (reference sequence). For the CDR3, the DNA is TGTGCCAGCAGTTCGGCGGGCAGTCCCTACGAGCAGTACTTC. This codes for CASSSAGSPYEQYF.

This clonotype was observed at least ten times. The chain combines TRBV7-8 with TRBJ2-7; D may be TRBD1 (5 bases). Germline V CDR1 and CDR2: SGHVS, FQNEAQ. The CDR3 contains 15 residues. The V end lost 5 bases, the J end lost 3 bases, and 17 bases lay between the germline ends. The CDR3 DNA reads TGTGCCAGCAGCCGGAGACAGCCTCCCAGCTACGAGCAGTACTTC. Translating it yields CASSRRQPPSYEQYF.

There are a few counts of this clonotype. The chain carries TRBV3-1 and TRBJ1-6; D is undetermined. The CDR3 loop spans 14 amino acids. The germline V gene encodes CDR1 LGHDT and CDR2 YNNKEL (reference sequence). Deletions cut 3 bases from V and 6 bases from J, with 9 bases between. This CDR3 is CASSQWRGNSPLHF. The CDR3 DNA reads TGTGCCAGCAGCCAGTGGAGAGGTAATTCACCCCTCCACTTT.

This clonotype was seen at least ten times. The gene calls are TRBV10-3 and TRBJ1-6; 9 nucleotides match TRBD1. V shed 5 bases and J 7 bases; nucleotides not matched to a gene: 3. The CDR3 loop spans 14 amino acids. Germline V gives CDR1 ENHRY, CDR2 SYGVKD. CDR3 loop: CAISPGTGNSPLHF. CDR3 coding DNA: TGTGCCATCAGTCCCGGGACAGGGAATTCACCCCTCCACTTT.

This clonotype was recorded only once. This could be a read error, since a much larger clone is one nucleotide away. This chain joins TRBV9 and TRBJ2-5, with 7 bases identical to TRBD1. The CDR3 covers 14 residues. With 3 bases clipped from V and 2 bases from J, the junction kept 4 bases outside the gene matches. Germline V gene lookup returns CDR1 SGDLS and CDR2 YYNGEE. CDR3 protein: CASSAGQVQETQYF. The DNA of the CDR3 is TGTGCCAGCAGCGCCGGACAGGTTCAAGAGACCCAGTACTTC.

This clonotype was seen only once. J is TRBJ2-1 and V is TRBV29-1; 12 bases map to TRBD2. CDR1 SQVTM and CDR2 ANQGSEA come from the germline V gene. The CDR3 extends over 16 amino acids. The V and J ends lost 1 base and 8 bases, in that order; junction bases with no gene match: 9. CDR3 sequence: CSVEGTTSGSTDEQFF. DNA of the CDR3: TGCAGCGTTGAAGGCACGACTAGCGGGAGTACCGATGAGCAGTTCTTC.

This clonotype was recorded many times. This rearrangement joins TRBV20-1 to TRBJ2-1; TRBD2 aligns across 7 bases. CDR1 and CDR2 (germline): DFQATT, SNEGSKA (reference sequence). V lost 6 bases and J lost 2; bases outside the gene matches: 7. The CDR3 totals 14 residues. In DNA, the CDR3 is TGCAGTGCAGCCGGGACTACTACCTACAATGAGCAGTTCTTC. As protein: CSAAGTTTYNEQFF.

V and J are TRBV12-3 or TRBV12-4 and TRBJ2-7; the D call may be TRBD1 or TRBD2 (5 bases each). V lost 5 bases and J 5 bases, leaving 16 bases between the germline ends. CDR3 size: 14 residues. This CDR3 reads CASSVGTRVNEQYF. CDR3 coding DNA: TGTGCCAGCAGTGTTGGGACCAGGGTCAACGAGCAGTACTTC.

Of note for this clonotype: At one of its ends the junction is not consistent with the germline gene, which may arise from a read error. The chain recombines TRBV3-1 with TRBJ2-7; TRBD1 matches 7 bases. Germline CDR1 is LGHDT and CDR2 is YNNKEL (reference sequence). This CDR3 spans 15 amino acids. As DNA, the CDR3 is TGTACCAGCAGCGGCAGCCGGGACAGTTCCTACGAGCAGTACTTC. Translating gives CTSSGSRDSSYEQYF.

This clonotype has a handful of counts. The chain links TRBV12-3 or TRBV12-4 to TRBJ2-3; 7 nucleotides line up with TRBD1. This CDR3 has 13 residues. The J segment lost 7 bases and the V segment lost 6 bases, leaving 7 bases of the junction unmatched. CDR3 sequence (DNA): TGTGCCAGCAGCAGAAACAGGGGATATACGCAGTATTTT. Residues: CASSRNRGYTQYF.

The rearrangement uses TRBV12-3 or TRBV12-4 and TRBJ1-2; D ambiguous. This CDR3 spans 12 amino acids. Trimming cost V 2 bases and J 6 bases, with 7 bases left between them. The CDR3 nucleotides read TGTGCCAGCAGTTTAATAGAGGATGGCTACACCTTC. This sequence encodes CASSLIEDGYTF.

This clonotype was seen more than once but under ten times. A much larger clone lies a single base off, so this may be a read error. The rearrangement joins TRBV3-1 to TRBJ2-1; D is perhaps TRBD1 (5 bases). The DNA end is a closer match to TRBJ2-7, so the J assignment may be wrong. This CDR3 region has 17 residues. The germline CDR1 and CDR2 sequences are LGHDT and YNNKEL (reference sequence). The CDR3 DNA reads as TGTGCCAGCAGCCAGTTCGCCGGCAGGGTTGGCTACAATGAGCAGTACTTC. Its protein product is CASSQFAGRVGYNEQYF.

Of note for this clonotype: This clone may be a read error of a much larger clone one base away. The chain carries TRBV7-9 and TRBJ2-7, with a weak D call TRBD2 (5 bases). The germline gives CDR1 SEHNR, CDR2 FQNEAQ (reference sequence). Trimming removed 5 bases from V and 2 bases from J, with 13 bases in between. This CDR3 region has 14 residues. This CDR3 is CASSPGVRPYEQYF. In DNA, the CDR3 is TGTGCCAGCAGCCCCGGGGTACGGCCCTACGAGCAGTACTTC.

The sample holds many counts of this clonotype. The chain has TRBV20-1 and TRBJ2-5; 7 bases agree with TRBD2. The CDR3 extends over 14 amino acids. Germline-derived CDR1 and CDR2 are DFQATT and SNEGSKA (reference sequence). V lost 0 bases, J lost 4 bases, and 5 bases stayed unmatched. The CDR3 region has the DNA TGCAGTGCTAGAGATCGGCGGGGGTCAGAGACCCAGTACTTC. Protein: CSARDRRGSETQYF.

The rearrangement links TRBV28 to TRBJ1-5; no reliable D call. With 6 bases removed from V and 2 bases from J, the gap between germline ends came to 2 bases. The CDR3 sequence is 11 residues long. Per germline, CDR1 MDHEN and CDR2 SYDVKM. This CDR3 reads CASRGNQPQHF. In DNA form, the CDR3 reads TGTGCCAGCAGAGGCAATCAGCCCCAGCATTTT.

This clonotype was counted between two and nine times. V and J are TRBV20-1 and TRBJ2-3, with a possible D match to TRBD2 (6 bases). The CDR3 is 13 residues long. V was trimmed by 0 bases and J by 13 bases, leaving 17 bases between them. The germline V gene has CDR1 DFQATT and CDR2 SNEGSKA (reference sequence). CDR3: CSARDRGPGVEYF. CDR3 coding DNA: TGCAGTGCTAGAGATCGGGGACCGGGAGTCGAGTATTTT.

Regarding this clonotype: Its ends do not fully match the called genes, so a read error is possible. As DNA, the CDR3 is TGTACCAGCAGTTTAGAAGGACCGGGGACCGGGGAGCTGTTTTTT. Translated, it gives CTSSLEGPGTGELFF. The chain combines TRBV27 with TRBJ2-2, with D maybe TRBD2 (5 bases). The CDR3 is made up of 15 amino acids. The germline CDR1 and CDR2 sequences are MNHEY and SMNVEV (reference sequence).

Concerning this clonotype itself: A much more abundant neighbour one base away suggests this may be a read error. The chain has TRBV12-3 or TRBV12-4 and TRBJ2-4; TRBD2 aligns across 8 bases. The J call is in doubt because the DNA end fits TRBJ2-7 better. There are 15 residues in the CDR3. CDR3 loop: CASSGSGSNFFEQYF. The CDR3 bases are TGTGCCAGCAGTGGAAGCGGGAGTAACTTCTTCGAGCAGTACTTC.

The V and J genes are TRBV9 and TRBJ1-5; unclear D gene. The CDR3 sequence is 15 residues long. Germline lookup yields CDR1 SGDLS and CDR2 YYNGEE. V lost 0 bases, J lost 3 bases, and 10 bases lay in between. CDR3 region: CASSVGQANNQPQHF. For the CDR3, the DNA is TGTGCCAGCAGCGTAGGTCAGGCGAACAATCAGCCCCAGCATTTT.

This clonotype was observed a single time. Given a much more abundant clone one base away, this may be a read error. The J gene is TRBJ1-6, the V gene TRBV2, with 9 bases fitting TRBD1. Germline loops: CDR1 SNHLY, CDR2 FYNNEI. V shed 3 bases and J 7 bases; nucleotides not matched to a gene: 4. This CDR3 contains 15 residues. The CDR3 nucleotides read TGTGCCAGCAGTGACCGACAGGGGGGAAATTCACCCCTCCACTTT. Amino acid sequence: CASSDRQGGNSPLHF.

The sample holds many counts of this clonotype. In DNA form, the CDR3 reads TGTGCCAGCAGCCACAGGGTTGGGACCCAGTACTTC. Translated, it gives CASSHRVGTQYF. The chain combines TRBV6-6 with TRBJ2-5; tentatively, D is TRBD1 (6 bases). Germline CDR1 MNHNY, CDR2 SVGAGI (reference sequence). This CDR3 contains 12 residues. The V end lost 6 bases, the J end lost 7 bases, and 12 bases lay between the germline ends.

The CDR3 bases are TGTGCCAGCAGAGGGACATCAACTAATGAAAAACTGTTTTTT. Its translation: CASRGTSTNEKLFF. The chain links TRBV12-3 or TRBV12-4 to TRBJ1-4; a weak D match, TRBD1 (6 bases). Trimming took off 6 bases at V and 0 bases at J, with 8 bases between the two ends. This CDR3 has 14 amino acids.

About this clonotype: One base away lies a much larger clone, so this may be a sequencing read error. This chain joins TRBV5-5 and TRBJ2-5; 7 nucleotides agree with TRBD2. The CDR3 is made up of 14 amino acids. Per the germline V gene, CDR1 is SGHKS and CDR2 is YYEKEE (reference sequence). After removal of 4 bases from V and 5 bases from J, the junction contained 8 bases not matched to a gene. The CDR3 DNA follows: TGTGCCAGCAGCGGACTAGGTACTAGGGAGACCCAGTACTTC. Translating gives CASSGLGTRETQYF.

The genes are TRBV7-6 and TRBJ2-2, with D unresolved. In germline, CDR1 is SGHVS, CDR2 FNYEAQ. The CDR3 contains 14 residues. V dropped 7 bases and J dropped 3 bases, with 12 bases sitting between them. The CDR3 nucleotides read TGTGCCAGCAACATCCTGACGGACACCGGGGAGCTGTTTTTT. Protein product: CASNILTDTGELFF.

The V and J genes are TRBV29-1 and TRBJ2-5, with D uncertain. The germline V and J ends were trimmed by 3 bases and 11 bases, with 16 bases remaining between them. CDR1 and CDR2 from the germline V gene are SQVTM and ANQGSEA. The CDR3 has 12 residues. The CDR3 DNA sequence: TGCAGCGTTGACCTTCCCTTAGATGAGCAGTACTTC. This codes for CSVDLPLDEQYF.